What follows are 8 T cell receptor beta chains derived from one specimen sequenced in a study of blood T cell repertoires in COVID-19. Repertoires were generated with immunoSEQ multiplex PCR, while TCRdb's copy carries only in-frame clones and drops some. Of almost 200,000 clones in the sample, roughly 90% were seen once. The sequencing input was peripheral blood. These receptors originate from a woman in her seventies with acute or convalescent COVID-19.

The chain's CDR3 is CASSKGQGRSDGELFF. The CDR3 DNA is TGCGCCAGCAGCAAAGGACAGGGGCGCAGTGACGGGGAGCTGTTTTTT. The rearrangement uses TRBV5-1 and TRBJ2-2; 9 nucleotides align to TRBD1. The V gene's germline CDR1 is SGHRS and CDR2 YFSETQ. The CDR3 runs to 16 residues. V lost 4 bases and J lost 7; bases outside the gene matches: 11.

CDR3 amino acids: CASREGPSGSSFRDEQFF. The CDR3 nucleotides read TGTGCCAGCAGAGAGGGCCCTAGCGGGAGCTCTTTTCGGGATGAGCAGTTCTTC. The chain employs TRBV6-9 and TRBJ2-1; TRBD2 aligns across 10 bases. The germline V gene encodes CDR1 MNHGY and CDR2 SVAAGI. The CDR3 extends over 18 amino acids. Trimming cost V 6 bases and J 8 bases; bases outside gene matches: 19.

This chain joins TRBV6-5 and TRBJ1-1; D unresolved. Germline V gene lookup returns CDR1 MNHEY and CDR2 SVGAGI. V lost 6 bases and J lost 0, with 8 bases in between. The CDR3 loop spans 13 amino acids. The CDR3 protein is CASSQNMNTEAFF. The CDR3 nucleotides are TGTGCCAGCAGCCAAAACATGAACACTGAAGCTTTCTTT.

The chain joins TRBV24-1 to TRBJ2-2, with unresolved D. Trimming pared 5 bases from V and 5 bases from J, leaving 11 bases between. Germline V gene data show CDR1 as KGHDR and CDR2 as SFDVKD. This CDR3 contains 14 residues. CDR3 loop: CATSAQAGTGELFF. The DNA of the CDR3 is TGTGCCACCAGTGCCCAAGCCGGGACCGGGGAGCTGTTTTTT.

This clone was recorded once. This chain uses TRBV2 with TRBJ1-6; D is possibly TRBD1 (5 bases). In germline, CDR1 is SNHLY, CDR2 FYNNEI. V was pared by 3 bases and J by 6 bases, with 9 bases between. CDR3 length equals 14 residues. The CDR3 spells CASSETVSNSPLHF. The CDR3, as DNA: TGTGCCAGCAGTGAGACAGTCTCTAATTCACCCCTCCACTTT.

This chain links TRBV18 with TRBJ2-7, with a possible D match to TRBD2 (5 bases). Germline CDR1 and CDR2: KGHSH and LQKENI. There are 13 residues in the CDR3. Trimming pared 3 bases from V and 2 bases from J, leaving 8 bases between. CDR3 amino acids: CASSPRRTYEQYF. In DNA, the CDR3 is TGTGCCAGCTCACCGAGGAGGACCTACGAGCAGTACTTC.

The chain uses TRBV11-2 and TRBJ1-6; 10 nucleotides match TRBD1. This CDR3 has 15 amino acids. V lost 1 base, J lost 10 bases, and 4 bases stayed unmatched. Germline V CDR1 and CDR2: SGHAT, FQNNGV. CDR3 sequence (DNA): TGTGCCAGCAGCTTAGCGACAGGGGGCGGATCACCCCTCCACTTT. Amino acid sequence: CASSLATGGGSPLHF.

This chain links TRBV4-2 with TRBJ2-2; D perhaps matches TRBD2 (5 bases). The germline gives CDR1 LGHNA, CDR2 YNFKEQ. The germline V and J ends were trimmed by 4 bases and 6 bases, with 15 bases remaining between them. The CDR3 extends over 15 amino acids. CDR3 protein: CASSPEPSGAGELFF. DNA of the CDR3: TGTGCCAGCAGCCCCGAGCCCAGCGGAGCCGGGGAGCTGTTTTTT.